These T cell receptor beta chains were read from a single sample in a study of cytomegalovirus exposure and HLA in healthy donors. The data were produced by immunoSEQ multiplex PCR, yet TCRdb's version contains in-frame clones alone and is incomplete. Counted here are 110,000 or so clones, 12% occurring once; the ten biggest clones make up around 16%. The sample consisted of PBMCs. The receptor source for this set is a man aged 40-49 years in good health and CMV-seropositive. CDR3s include the opening cysteine and the closing phenylalanine or tryptophan. A D gene is named only where the DNA matches it firmly. Rows may omit the clone size; those that give it use once, few, many or a size class.

d_call clone_size j_call v_call cdr3_aa cdr3_nt
NA NA TRBJ1-1 TRBV10-2 CASRASGTNGTEAFF TGCGCCAGCAGAGCCTCCGGGACAAACGGCACTGAAGCTTTCTTT
NA NA TRBJ2-7 TRBV6-5 CASSYSQQGTYEQYF TGTGCCAGCAGTTACTCGCAACAGGGTACCTACGAGCAGTACTTC
NA few TRBJ2-3 TRBV27 CASSLLIGDTQYF TGTGCCAGCAGTCTGTTAATCGGAGATACGCAGTATTTT
NA few TRBJ2-7 TRBV5-6 CASRGGNRYEQYF TGTGCCAGCAGAGGGGGAAATCGCTACGAGCAGTACTTC
TRBD1 NA TRBJ2-7 TRBV5-6 CASSSGTGSSYEQYF TGTGCCAGCAGCTCTGGGACAGGCAGCTCCTACGAGCAGTACTTC
TRBD2 few TRBJ2-1 TRBV5-1 CASSPDGTNNGGQFF TGCGCCAGCAGCCCGGACGGGACTAACAACGGGGGGCAGTTCTTC
NA NA TRBJ2-7 TRBV20-1 CSAVQAYEQYF TGCAGTGCAGTTCAAGCGTACGAGCAGTACTTC
TRBD1 NA TRBJ2-3 TRBV23-1 CASSQPGQGTDTQYF TGCGCCAGCAGTCAGCCCGGACAGGGGACAGATACGCAGTATTTT
NA NA TRBJ2-3 TRBV4-2 CASSQEGGSGTGGTDTQYF TGTGCCAGCAGCCAAGAGGGGGGGAGCGGGACAGGTGGCACAGATACGCAGTATTTT
TRBD2 NA TRBJ2-7 TRBV7-6 CASSLQAGLSYEQYF TGTGCCAGCAGCCTCCAAGCGGGACTCTCCTACGAGCAGTACTTC
NA NA TRBJ1-2 TRBV7-9 CASGVDSF TGTGCCAGCGGGGTGGACTCCTTC
NA few TRBJ1-1 TRBV6-5 CASSALRRGNTEAFF TGTGCCAGCAGTGCGTTGAGGAGAGGGAACACTGAAGCTTTCTTT
TRBD1 few TRBJ2-2 TRBV4-3 CASTPLPLTGAGGNTGELFF TGCGCCAGCACCCCTCTACCTCTTACGGGGGCAGGGGGCAACACCGGGGAGCTGTTTTTT
NA few TRBJ1-2 TRBV29-1 CSVVGQTNYGYTF TGCAGCGTTGTTGGACAGACTAACTATGGCTACACCTTC
NA NA TRBJ1-6 TRBV6-5 CASSPGSGEQLF TGTGCCAGCAGTCCAGGCTCAGGGGAACAACTCTTT
NA NA TRBJ1-1 TRBV7-6 CASSSTGGEAEAFF TGTGCCAGCAGCTCAACGGGGGGGGAGGCTGAAGCTTTCTTT
TRBD1 NA TRBJ1-5 TRBV5-5 CASSPDRGFVGNQPQHF TGTGCCAGCAGCCCGGACAGGGGGTTTGTTGGAAATCAGCCCCAGCATTTT
TRBD2 few TRBJ2-1 TRBV4-2 CASSPTGRTSMSRQFF TGTGCCAGCAGCCCAACCGGGAGGACCTCAATGAGTCGGCAGTTCTTC
TRBD1 NA TRBJ1-2 TRBV2 CASRSGTVALNYGYTF TGTGCCAGCAGGTCGGGGACAGTCGCATTAAACTATGGCTACACCTTC
TRBD2 NA TRBJ2-1 TRBV7-2 CASSLGTAGAYNEQFF TGTGCCAGCAGCTTAGGGACAGCGGGAGCCTACAATGAGCAGTTCTTC
NA NA TRBJ2-7 TRBV7-8 CASSLSEFSSYEQYF TGTGCCAGCAGCTTAAGTGAATTCAGCTCCTACGAGCAGTACTTC
NA once TRBJ2-1 TRBV7-9 CASSLAGSSYNEQFF TGTGCCAGCAGCTTAGCGGGCAGCTCCTACAATGAGCAGTTCTTC
NA NA TRBJ1-1 TRBV11-2 CASSLDLAPEAFF TGTGCCAGCAGCTTAGATCTGGCACCTGAAGCTTTCTTT
NA once TRBJ1-1 TRBV14 CASSQAAAGTLNTEAFF TGTGCCAGCAGCCAAGCCGCGGCCGGGACACTGAACACTGAAGCTTTCTTT
NA NA TRBJ2-2 TRBV5-6 CASIVQSSGELFF TGTGCCAGCATCGTTCAGTCATCCGGGGAGCTGTTTTTT
TRBD1 few TRBJ2-7 TRBV6-5 CASSYWSGQGDEQYF TGTGCCAGCAGTTACTGGAGCGGACAGGGTGACGAGCAGTACTTC
NA few TRBJ2-2 TRBV7-2 CASSPRGDFTGELFF TGTGCCAGCAGCCCCCGCGGGGACTTTACCGGGGAGCTGTTTTTT
NA NA TRBJ1-5 TRBV28 CASSLGGAIHQPQHF TGTGCCAGCAGTTTAGGGGGGGCCATTCATCAGCCCCAGCATTTT
NA NA TRBJ1-2 TRBV4-1 CASSQDKWPNSGPVGNYGYTF TGCGCCAGCAGCCAAGATAAGTGGCCGAATAGCGGCCCGGTAGGTAACTATGGCTACACCTTC
TRBD2 few TRBJ2-7 TRBV5-1 CASSRPSGSYEQYF TGCGCCAGCAGCCGTCCTAGCGGGAGCTACGAGCAGTACTTC
NA NA TRBJ2-3 TRBV10-3 CAITAEISTDTQYF TGTGCCATCACAGCGGAAATTAGCACAGATACGCAGTATTTT
NA NA TRBJ2-7 TRBV6-5 CASSYSQQSYEQYF TGTGCCAGCAGTTACTCTCAACAGTCGTACGAGCAGTACTTC
NA few TRBJ2-5 TRBV5-1 CASSLRSSAEETQYF TGCGCCAGCAGCTTGAGGTCTAGCGCGGAAGAGACCCAGTACTTC
TRBD1 few TRBJ1-4 TRBV7-2 CASSLSGTGNEKLFF TGTGCCAGCAGCTTATCCGGGACAGGGAATGAAAAACTGTTTTTT
NA NA TRBJ1-1 TRBV18 CASSQGDRTEAFF TGTGCCAGCTCACAGGGCGACAGGACTGAAGCTTTCTTT
NA few TRBJ2-7 TRBV19 CASGASYEQYF TGTGCTTCTGGGGCCTCCTACGAGCAGTACTTC
TRBD1 NA TRBJ1-2 TRBV27 CASSPGQNYGYTF TGTGCCAGCAGCCCGGGACAGAATTATGGCTACACCTTC
TRBD2 NA TRBJ2-3 TRBV10-1 CASSEPTSVDTQYF TGCGCCAGCAGTGAGCCGACTAGCGTGGATACGCAGTATTTT
NA few TRBJ1-4 TRBV5-4 CASSQDMLNEKLFF TGTGCCAGCAGCCAGGACATGTTGAATGAAAAACTGTTTTTT